The present TCR beta chain was sequenced within a study of a mutant IDH1 vaccine in newly diagnosed glioma. Looking at the study overall: Standard pretreatment was either radiotherapy, temozolomide, or, for most, radiochemotherapy with temozolomide.

V shed 2 bases and J 6 bases; nucleotides not matched to a gene: 4. There are 15 residues in the CDR3. Germline CDR1 and CDR2: MNHEY and SMNVEV (reference sequence). Time point meaning: week 5, during vaccination. Vaccinated patients received 300 ug of mutant IDH1 20-mer peptide per dose, with topical imiquimod. Newly diagnosed WHO grade 3 or 4 IDH1-mutant, ATRX-lost astrocytomas were identified in the donors. Here immunoSEQ multiplex PCR was the method, and the copy in TCRdb shows in-frame clones only, minus some. In the table there are about 54,000 clones, 70% to 90% of which are singletons. With respect to this clone: Its antigen is unknown.

The chain uses TRBV27 and TRBJ2-5, with 12 bases identical to TRBD1. The sequence was obtained from a man aged 25 to 45 with glioma. Material: PBMCs, obtained from a glioma patient whose treatment included an IDH1 peptide vaccine. The CDR3 here is CASSLGTGGGKTQYF. The CDR3 DNA follows: TGTGCCAGCAGTTTAGGGACAGGGGGCGGGAAGACCCAGTACTTC.